This section outlines one TCR beta chain sequence together with its context. No antigen is known for it. Each CDR3 protein is one row after TCRdb ran MiXCR on the reads. The table lists some 920,000 distinct CDR3 sequences, around 32% of them singletons. The sample originates from a study of T cell repertoires in cytomegalovirus infection. This CDR3 comprises 15 residues. J gave up 0 bases and V 5 bases, and 5 bases lay outside the gene matches. Per germline, CDR1 MNHEY and CDR2 SVGEGT. Overall study results and limits: Ex vivo, HLA-C-restricted CMV-specific TCR beta clonotypes prevailed over the rest of the response.

This sequence was found in a human donor in good health (CMV status not recorded). Some clones in this sample may be carry-over from other donors' samples. The sample consisted of cultured CD8+ T cells from PBMCs, taken from culture after CMV antigen stimulation. This rearrangement joins TRBV6-2 or TRBV6-3 to TRBJ2-3; 7 nucleotides line up with TRBD2. CDR3 in DNA: TGTGCCAGCAGTGGGACTATAACTAGCACAGATACGCAGTATTTT. Its translation: CASSGTITSTDTQYF.